The TCR beta chain described here comes from a study of CD8 T cell repertoires and HIV-1 epitope variants. Study-wide context: T cells were stimulated with Twenty-five Gag and Nef peptides separately. The baseline condition was 1M T cells left uncultured. Tested: three Gag epitope families, Nef HW9 and YT9. Overall study results and limits: Most of the nine antigen-specific clonotypes appeared cross-reactive to autologous or escape variants.

Generated by immunoSEQ multiplex PCR, the TCRdb table keeps only in-frame clones and is missing some. The sample records some 100,000 clones, 70% to 75% being singletons. CDR1 GTSNPN and CDR2 SVGIG come from the germline V gene (reference sequence). V was pared by 6 bases and J by 5 bases, with 12 bases of the junction left unmatched. The CDR3 length is 14 residues. A note on this clone: What it binds is not known.

The clonotype originates from a male donor with HIV. The chain uses TRBV30 and TRBJ1-2, with 7 bases fitting TRBD1. What was sequenced was uncultured baseline CD8+ T cells from peripheral blood mononuclear cells (PBMCs). The CDR3 region has the DNA TGTGCCTGCCCCCCCGCGGGACAGAGGTATGGCTACACCTTC. Translating it yields CACPPAGQRYGYTF.